This TCR beta chain comes out of a study of CD8 T cells in ankylosing spondylitis. The study, taken as a whole, reports: Significant enrichment of disease-linked clones was reported in matched ankylosing spondylitis synovial fluid.

TCRdb independently ran MiXCR on the 5' RACE reads; one entry per CDR3 protein. In the table there are roughly 230,000 distinct CDR3 sequences, about 10% of which are singletons. Turning to this clonotype: Antigen specificity is unknown.

The CDR3 is 15 amino acids. V gene TRBV21-1 combines with J gene TRBJ1-1; the table assigns TRBD1, which was not confirmed against the DNA. TRBV21-1 is deemed a pseudogene. The TCR comes from a male donor with ankylosing spondylitis or in good health (not recorded which). The sample comprised blood, either unsorted or a sorted T cell fraction (not recorded which). The CDR3 region has the DNA TGTGCCAGCAGCAATCCGGGGACCGTGAACACTGAAGCTTTCTTT. Its translation is CASSNPGTVNTEAFF.